The 2 T cell receptor beta chains reported below all come from one sample, sequenced in a study of blood T cells in healthy people across ages (dated by TCRdb to 2013 to 2016). The library was prepared using 5' RACE. Instrument used: Illumina HiSeq 2500. The second PCR ran for roughly 6 to 11 cycles and used a J-beta primer mix along with a sample-barcoded 5' primer. The public reads were reanalyzed by TCRdb: fastp trimming at Q25, MiXCR alignment, in-frame beta chains only. Under each unique CDR3 protein, matching rows form one entry showing the most common genes and DNA. Here the sample has hundreds of thousands of distinct CDR3 sequences; roughly 21% occur a single time. 3% to 4.5% of the sample belongs to the ten largest clones. Material: blood. These receptors all stem from a man aged 70-80 years in good health.

Written as DNA, the CDR3 is TGTGCCAGCAGCTTAGATCGGGGCCAGGGGCTCACCGGGGAGCTGTTTTTT. The encoded protein is CASSLDRGQGLTGELFF. The chain couples TRBV11-2 to TRBJ2-2; a weak D match, TRBD1 (6 bases). This CDR3 has 17 residues. CDR1 SGHAT and CDR2 FQNNGV come from the germline V gene. Trimming removed 0 bases at V and 4 bases at J, with 15 bases between.

This clonotype was observed a few times. The chain has TRBV5-1 and TRBJ2-1, with 8 bases fitting TRBD1. TRBJ2-7 matches the DNA end more closely, so the J call is doubtful. Germline lookup yields CDR1 SGHRS and CDR2 YFSETQ. The CDR3 is made up of 15 amino acids. The CDR3 region is CASSLGTGIMYEQYF. CDR3 nucleotides: TGCGCCAGCAGCTTGGGGACAGGGATTATGTACGAGCAGTACTTC.